A single sample gave rise to the 18 T cell receptor beta chains below, sequenced in a study of cytomegalovirus exposure and HLA in healthy donors. 13 Jbeta primers and 60 Vbeta primers were used for the PCR. This table comes from immunoSEQ multiplex PCR, and its TCRdb copy is limited to in-frame clones, with some not included. Found here are about 200,000 clones, 60% to 80% of them singletons; the top ten hold less than 3%. Sample: PBMCs. The receptors derive from a woman under 40 in good health and CMV-seronegative.

The chain joins TRBV19 to TRBJ2-1, with 9 bases lining up with TRBD2. The V segment lost 5 bases and the J segment 2 bases; nucleotides outside the gene matches: 7. This CDR3 comprises 16 residues. In germline, CDR1 is LNHDA, CDR2 SQIVND (reference sequence). The CDR3 sequence: CASSGLAGTTYNEQFF. The CDR3 nucleotides are TGTGCCAGTAGTGGGCTAGCGGGGACGACCTACAATGAGCAGTTCTTC.

This sequence joins TRBV29-1 and TRBJ1-1, with D tentatively TRBD1 (6 bases). Looked up from germline, CDR1 is SQVTM and CDR2 is ANQGSEA. The CDR3 totals 15 residues. The V gene lost 5 bases and the J gene lost 1 base, with 17 bases spanning the gap. The CDR3 DNA sequence: TGCAGCGTTCCCCGAGGGGGGGCCGGGAACACTGAAGCTTTCTTT. Its protein is CSVPRGGAGNTEAFF.

V gene TRBV7-9 combines with J gene TRBJ1-3; tentative D call: TRBD1 (5 bases). Germline V lookup: CDR1 SEHNR, CDR2 FQNEAQ (reference sequence). The germline V and J ends were trimmed by 11 bases and 11 bases, with 22 bases remaining between them. The CDR3 has 13 amino acids. The CDR3 here is CAGARVTRRAIYF. The DNA for the CDR3 is TGTGCCGGGGCCCGGGTTACTCGAAGGGCCATATATTTT.

This clone has more than one count but fewer than ten. The chain uses TRBV28 and TRBJ2-5, with 7 bases fitting TRBD1. The J call is uncertain, as TRBJ2-7 better fits the DNA end. CDR3 size: 15 residues. Germline-derived CDR1 and CDR2 are MDHEN and SYDVKM. CDR3 DNA sequence: TGTGCCAGCAGTTCTGGCAGGGGGAACTCCTACGAGCAGTACTTC. Translating gives CASSSGRGNSYEQYF.

The chain combines TRBV29-1 with TRBJ2-1; TRBD1 agrees at 10 bases. This CDR3 is built from 15 residues. Germline V gives CDR1 SQVTM, CDR2 ANQGSEA. V was pared by 2 bases and J by 6 bases, with 7 bases of the junction left unmatched. CDR3 coding DNA: TGCAGCGTTGAAATAGGGACAGGGGATTTCAATGAGCAGTTCTTC. Its protein is CSVEIGTGDFNEQFF.

J is TRBJ1-1 and V is TRBV5-1, with 7 bases fitting TRBD1. The trim removed 4 bases at V and 4 bases at J, leaving 7 bases unmatched. There are 14 residues in the CDR3. From germline, CDR1 is SGHRS and CDR2 YFSETQ. As DNA, the CDR3 is TGCGCCAGCAGCGGTTACAGGGACAGCACTGAAGCTTTCTTT. This encodes CASSGYRDSTEAFF.

The chain combines TRBV6-1 with TRBJ1-1; perhaps TRBD1 as D (6 bases). Germline CDR1 reads MNHNS; CDR2 reads SASEGT. The ends were cut back, 2 bases at V and 6 bases at J, with 13 bases in the middle. The CDR3 spans 14 residues. As DNA, the CDR3 is TGTGCCAGCAGTGAATGGGGGCTTCTATCTGAAGCTTTCTTT. Amino acid sequence: CASSEWGLLSEAFF.

The chain carries TRBV7-9 and TRBJ1-2; D gene ambiguous. Germline CDR1 and CDR2: SEHNR and FQNEAQ (reference sequence). V was shortened by 3 bases and J by 2 bases, with 10 bases between the two germline ends. The length of the CDR3 is 14 residues. The CDR3 spells CASSFLIGNYGYTF. For the CDR3, the DNA is TGTGCCAGCAGCTTTCTGATCGGGAACTATGGCTACACCTTC.

CDR3: CASSQGLAGRTLDTQYF. In DNA form, the CDR3 reads TGCGCCAGCAGCCAAGGACTAGCGGGACGCACATTAGATACGCAGTATTTT. The chain couples TRBV4-1 to TRBJ2-3, with 11 bases lining up with TRBD2. The length of the CDR3 is 17 residues. V shed 1 base, J shed 5 bases, and the junction held 8 bases outside the gene matches. The germline V gene encodes CDR1 MGHRA and CDR2 YSYEKL.

The chain links TRBV5-1 to TRBJ1-1, with TRBD1 identical over 7 bases. Trimming took 4 bases from V and 9 from J; bases not matched to a gene: 9. Germline CDR1 and CDR2: SGHRS and YFSETQ. The length of the CDR3 is 13 residues. The CDR3 DNA follows: TGCGCCAGCAGCGCCCCTGACAGGGTTAAAGCTTTCTTT. It codes for CASSAPDRVKAFF. Together with reference TRBV5-1 and TRBJ1-1, the CDR3 gives the full variable domain: KAGVTQTPRYLIKTRGQQVTLSCSPISGHRSVSWYQQTPGQGLQFLFEYFSETQRNKGNFPGRFSGRQFSNSRSEMNVSTLELGDSALYLCASSAPDRVKAFFGQGTRLTVV.

This chain connects TRBV28 to TRBJ2-1; 9 positions match TRBD1. The ends lost 7 bases at V and 8 bases at J; junction bases unmatched: 15. CDR1 is MDHEN and CDR2 is SYDVKM in the germline V gene. CDR3 length equals 16 residues. The CDR3 reads CASTLSSGQGIYEQFF. The DNA for the CDR3 is TGTGCCAGCACCTTATCCAGCGGACAGGGGATCTATGAGCAGTTCTTC.

This chain links TRBV5-4 with TRBJ2-1, with TRBD2 matching over 9 bases. With V trimmed by 4 bases and J by 6 bases, 17 bases remained unmatched. The germline V gene encodes CDR1 SGHNT and CDR2 YYREEE (reference sequence). The CDR3 runs 18 residues. DNA for the CDR3: TGTGCCAGCAGCCCGCCGCCAGGGCGGGAGGGCCGGGGCAATGAGCAGTTCTTC. It codes for CASSPPPGREGRGNEQFF.

The gene calls are TRBV2 and TRBJ2-5; 9 nucleotides line up with TRBD1. Germline V gives CDR1 SNHLY, CDR2 FYNNEI. V gave up 6 bases and J gave up 4 bases; unmatched junction bases: 3. This CDR3 spans 13 amino acids. The CDR3 reads CASRRGQGETQYF. CDR3 nucleotide sequence: TGTGCCAGCAGGAGGGGACAGGGAGAGACCCAGTACTTC.

V usage is TRBV6-6 and J usage is TRBJ1-5; 8 bases line up with TRBD1. Germline loops: CDR1 MNHNY, CDR2 SVGAGI (reference sequence). This CDR3 has 15 residues. With V trimmed by 5 bases and J by 4 bases, 7 bases remained unmatched. CDR3: CASSPDRGWNQPQHF. In DNA, the CDR3 is TGTGCCAGCAGTCCTGACAGGGGTTGGAATCAGCCCCAGCATTTT.

Note on this clone: One end of the junction varies from germline; a read error may be responsible. V gene TRBV4-1 combines with J gene TRBJ1-1, with D uncertain. This CDR3 spans 14 amino acids. Germline V lookup: CDR1 MGHRA, CDR2 YSYEKL. The CDR3 loop reads CASSQGTENPEAFF. CDR3 sequence (DNA): TGCGCCAGCAGCCAAGGAACAGAGAACCCTGAAGCTTTCTTT.

The chain links TRBV10-3 to TRBJ1-1; TRBD1 aligns across 7 bases. The germline V gene encodes CDR1 ENHRY and CDR2 SYGVKD. This CDR3 has 14 amino acids. V lost 6 bases and J lost 3; bases outside the gene matches: 7. CDR3 in amino acids: CAISARGMDTEAFF. In DNA form, the CDR3 reads TGTGCCATCAGCGCCAGGGGGATGGACACTGAAGCTTTCTTT.

The chain employs TRBV4-1 and TRBJ1-2, with 7 positions matching TRBD1. With V trimmed by 8 bases and J by 0 bases, 12 bases remained unmatched. The CDR3 runs to 16 residues. Looked up from germline, CDR1 is MGHRA and CDR2 is YSYEKL. CDR3 residues: CASSKRGTDPNYGYTF. The DNA of the CDR3 is TGCGCCAGCTCGAAGAGGGGGACAGACCCTAACTATGGCTACACCTTC.

V and J are TRBV5-6 and TRBJ1-5; perhaps TRBD1 as D (5 bases). Germline CDR1 reads SGHDT; CDR2 reads YYEEEE. The CDR3 runs 13 residues. Trimming pared 4 bases from V and 1 base from J, leaving 6 bases between. The CDR3 loop is CASSRGSNQPQHF. CDR3 nucleotides: TGTGCCAGCAGCAGGGGAAGCAATCAGCCCCAGCATTTT.